Here is one T cell receptor beta chain with its context. What it binds is not known. The sample belongs to a study of beta chain features in type 1 diabetes. The investigators reverse transcribed all of the isolated RNA, so they sequenced expressed TCRB transcripts. Roughly 3.4 million reads per sample on average were obtained from naive, central memory and regulatory T cell samples. Method: immunoSEQ multiplex PCR; TCRdb's copy keeps in-frame clones and lacks some. The profile covers 350,000 to 400,000 clones, with 10% to 15% appearing a single time and over 0.008% taken by the ten largest. Trimming took off 3 bases at V and 4 bases at J, with 13 bases between the two ends. Germline V gene sequence: CDR1 SGHRS, CDR2 YFSETQ. The CDR3 runs to 15 residues. Notes on the study in general: When Type 1 diabetes patients were examined, their TCRB CDR3s proved moderately but significantly shorter in all four CD4+ subsets. Cells that show high TCR expression could be over-represented by cDNA sequencing.

This sequence joins TRBV5-1 and TRBJ2-2; the D is unclear. The TCR sequence derives from a woman between 18 and 30 years old with type 1 diabetes. Sequenced input: naive CD4+ T cells from blood. CDR3 amino acids: CASSSSLRSTGELFF. In nucleotides, the CDR3 is TGCGCCAGCAGCTCTTCCCTAAGGAGCACCGGGGAGCTGTTTTTT.